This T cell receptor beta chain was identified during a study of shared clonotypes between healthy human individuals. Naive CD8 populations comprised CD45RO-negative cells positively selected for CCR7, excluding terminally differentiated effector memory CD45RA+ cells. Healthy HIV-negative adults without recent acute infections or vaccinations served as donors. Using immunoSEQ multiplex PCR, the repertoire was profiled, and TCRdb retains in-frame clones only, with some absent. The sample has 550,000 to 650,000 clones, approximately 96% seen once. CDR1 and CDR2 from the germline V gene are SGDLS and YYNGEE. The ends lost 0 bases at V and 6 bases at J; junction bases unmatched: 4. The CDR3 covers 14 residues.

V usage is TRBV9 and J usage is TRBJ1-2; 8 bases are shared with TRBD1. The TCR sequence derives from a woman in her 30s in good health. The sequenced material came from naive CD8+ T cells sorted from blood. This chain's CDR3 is CASSVGGDRNGYTF. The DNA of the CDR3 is TGTGCCAGCAGCGTAGGTGGGGACAGGAATGGCTACACCTTC.